This TCR beta chain was sequenced for a study of Tregs in tolerant kidney transplant recipients (dated by TCRdb to about 2019). Background on the whole study: Related donors were used in the transplants with nonmyeloablative bone marrow transplantation, and mixed chimerism was transient in the human trials. Before combined kidney and bone marrow transplantation, this study identified donor-specific regulatory T cells using TCRbeta sequencing and then followed those same cells after transplant.

Clipping removes 4 bases from V and 4 bases from J, with 8 as the unmatched junction base count. Including cysteine and phenylalanine, the CDR3 has 15 amino acids. Of the CDR3's DNA, 36 bases were read; they are in frame from base 1. A note on this clone: Its antigen remains unidentified. The read ends 3 residues before the CDR3 terminus; that terminus is restored from the germline J gene.

For TCRbeta CDR3 sequencing, genomic DNA from the sorted cells was extracted using the QIAGEN DNeasy Blood and Tissue Kit. Through immunoSEQ, high-throughput TCRbeta CDR3 sequencing was done commercially, including PCR amplification with internal controls and bias correction. In the source study's methods: Unique productive TCRbeta sequences were defined by CDR3 nucleotide sequence when primers matched and otherwise by CDR3 amino acid sequence together with Vbeta and Jbeta genes. Donor-reactive sequences were defined as at least 5-fold expanded in CFSE-low cells versus unstimulated cells, with frequency of at least 0.01% in CFSE-low cells. Jensen-Shannon divergence, calculated on the top 100 TCRbeta sequences ranked by frequency, was used to quantify repertoire divergence. When a sample had multiple sequencing runs, each run was corrected for sorting error separately and the runs were then pooled. Not all clones reach the TCRdb copy of this immuneACCESS table, which keeps in-frame sequences only. Checked studies attribute under half of the gap to unresolved V genes and leave the rest unexplained. V and J calls plus clone size are reproduced from that table; the DNA served to infer D and trimming. The table held for this sample gives around 3,000 clones. The ten largest clonotypes hold roughly 7.9% of the sample.

Beyond this particular receptor, the publication reports: Expanding Tregs with activated donor B cells appeared to identify the most biologically relevant and donor-specific TCRbeta repertoire. In tolerant patients, the expansion of donor-specific Tregs was greater than global Treg expansion, suggesting that the expansion was antigen-driven rather than nonspecific. Because the PCR primers were changed over time for some patients, nucleotide-level comparison could not be performed across the samples from those patients. Biological reproducibility was not directly assessed, although technical replication error appeared to be minimal. Because the study included only a small number of patients, the results must be confirmed in larger populations and under other immunosuppression protocols.

What the time point label conveys for this sample: blood sample drawn before combined kidney and bone marrow transplant. For bulk CFSE mixed lymphocyte reactions, CFSE-labeled recipient PBMCs were cocultured for 6 days with irradiated donor PBMCs and were then stained for CD3/CD4/CD8 and FACS-sorted. Patients were several combined kidney and bone marrow transplant recipients from the ITN036ST trial, and only these trial subjects had samples available. Healthy control blood was processed to PBMCs with a Ficoll density gradient and then cryopreserved, whereas patient PBMCs were collected both before and after transplant.

The TCR comes from a human patient who received a combined kidney and bone marrow transplant. The V gene is TRBV12-3 or TRBV12-4 and the J gene is TRBJ2-3, with 7 bases matching TRBD2. Here the sequenced sample was CD8+ T cells from blood cultured with allogeneic cells, taken before the transplant. CDR3 DNA (partial): TGTGCCAGCAGTTCTGGACTAGGTCCCTCAGATACG. Its translation reads: CASSSGLGPSDT. The complete CDR3 protein is CASSSGLGPSDTQYF.